This entry describes one T cell receptor beta chain. No antigen is known for it. No base quality information exists; no much larger clone differs at one position. These data originate in a study of CD8 T cells in Susac syndrome (dated by TCRdb to between 2017 and 2020). In terms of the full investigation: The study used repertoire sequencing to test whether antigen drove CD8+ T cell activation and differentiation in Susac syndrome.

Trimming accounts for 0 bases at V and 6 bases at J, while the number of junction bases matched to no gene is 8. From its cysteine to its phenylalanine, the CDR3 spans 15 amino acids. Only the CDR3 DNA is retained, 45 bases long and in frame from the first base. CDR1 SGDLS and CDR2 YYNGEE are derived from the germline V gene. Peripheral blood CD8+ and CD4+ T cells from healthy donors, Susac syndrome patients and multiple sclerosis patients were profiled by high-throughput TCR beta sequencing. Healthy donors were age- and sex-matched controls. CD8+ TEMRA cells were enriched by FACS, while bulk CD8+ and CD4+ T cells were purified by magnetic negative isolation. Blood was collected in EDTA tubes and processed within 24 hours, with PBMCs isolated through density gradient centrifugation. PBMCs destined for TCR sequencing were cryopreserved in liquid nitrogen and later thawed in a 37 °C water bath. The sorted or isolated CD4+, CD8+ and CD8+ TEMRA cells reached a purity of at least 90%.

Study-wide findings and limitations: The study acknowledged that relatively few individuals were included in the TCR sequencing and HLA analysis.

RNA was extracted with the RNeasy kit and roughly 0.45 to 1 ug was reverse transcribed using random hexamers. The immunoSEQ multiplex PCR assay, which covers 54 Vbeta and 13 Jbeta segments, was used to amplify TCR beta CDR3 regions. To correct PCR amplification bias, a synthetic template baseline was used for both primer optimization and computational correction. As for the original processing: Reads were assigned to V, D and J genes according to IMGT and analyzed in immunoSEQ Analyzer, with only productive sequences retained. Clonality was calculated as one minus the Shannon entropy normalized by log2 of the number of productive unique sequences. Public and private clones were assessed among the 100 most prevalent clones of each patient and control. A clone was defined as Susac-specific if it was absent from the healthy and MS cohorts, from some 1,100 published viral clones and from other ImmuneACCESS disease sequences. TCRdb reran the public reads through fastp at Q25 and MiXCR, keeping productive beta chains. Entries are consolidated by CDR3 protein sequence, retaining the most common genes and DNA. These V and J calls rely on TCRdb rather than the paper's analysis. Recorded for this sample are roughly 190,000 distinct CDR3 sequences; less than 95% of them occurred a single time. In total, the top ten clones hold 0.085% to 0.12% of the sample.

Material for sequencing was CD4+ T cells from PBMCs. The sequence came from a human donor in good health. Here the chain combines TRBV9 and TRBJ2-7; the central 8 bases match TRBD2. The DNA sequence reads TGTGCCAGCAGCGTAGAAGGTAGCGGGAACTCCGAGCAGTACTTC. It translates to CASSVEGSGNSEQYF.